This record covers a single TCR beta chain. Its antigen is currently unknown. Data came from immunoSEQ multiplex PCR; TCRdb stores just in-frame clones and leaves some out. The sample consists of more than 45,000 clones, approximately 90% of them appearing once. These data originate in a study of PD-1 blockade in classical Hodgkin lymphoma. The wider study: Administration of nivolumab to patients was at 3 mg/kg intravenously every 2 weeks.

General observations from the study: At C4D1, TCR diversity had climbed significantly for CD4+ cells, though not for CD8+ cells. Nothing has yet pinned down what causes the repertoire differences, possibly disease activity or prior therapy.

Relapses following autologous stem cell transplantation were seen in all patients, with brentuximab vedotin exposure varying. Relapsed/refractory classical Hodgkin lymphoma patients had complete, partial or progressive responses. This CDR3 contains 16 residues. In germline, CDR1 is SEHNR, CDR2 FQNEAQ (reference sequence). After removal of 3 bases from V and 2 bases from J, the junction contained 9 bases not matched to a gene. The starting material was peripheral blood mononuclear cells (PBMCs), obtained before the second cycle of nivolumab. This clonotype was sampled from a human donor with classical Hodgkin lymphoma. The V call is TRBV7-9, the J call TRBJ2-7; 8 positions agree with TRBD1. The CDR3 bases are TGTGCCAGCAGCTTGGCCCGGACAGGGTCACCCTACGAGCAGTACTTC. This codes for CASSLARTGSPYEQYF.